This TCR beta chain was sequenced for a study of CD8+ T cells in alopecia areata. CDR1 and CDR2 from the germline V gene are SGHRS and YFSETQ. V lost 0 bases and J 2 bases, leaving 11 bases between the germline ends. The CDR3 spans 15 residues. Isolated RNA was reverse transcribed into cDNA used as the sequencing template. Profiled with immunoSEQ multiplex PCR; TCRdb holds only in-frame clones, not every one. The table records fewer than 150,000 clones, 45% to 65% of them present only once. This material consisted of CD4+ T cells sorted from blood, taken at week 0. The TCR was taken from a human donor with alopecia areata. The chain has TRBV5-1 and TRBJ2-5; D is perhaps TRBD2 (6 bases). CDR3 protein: CASSLVPSAQETQYF. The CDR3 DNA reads TGCGCCAGCAGCTTGGTCCCTAGCGCTCAAGAGACCCAGTACTTC.